The 27 T cell receptor beta chains below were found in one sample sequenced in a study of OX40 agonist ivuxolimab in advanced cancers. Sequencing was performed with immunoSEQ multiplex PCR; in TCRdb, only in-frame clones are kept and a portion is missing. The sample lists over 80,000 clones; roughly 90% were seen once. The source material was CD4+ or CD8+ T cells sorted from blood, sampled in a trial of the OX40 agonist ivuxolimab. The source of these receptors is an adult with an advanced solid tumor such as melanoma, head and neck, liver or kidney cancer.

The chain is built from TRBV29-1 and TRBJ2-2; TRBD1 is a possible D gene (5 bases). The V end lost 5 bases, the J end lost 7 bases, and 17 bases lay between the germline ends. This CDR3 comprises 14 residues. The germline V gene encodes CDR1 SQVTM and CDR2 ANQGSEA. Here the CDR3 DNA reads TGCAGCGTTAGGTGGGGCCAGATAGACGGGGAGCTGTTTTTT. Translated, it gives CSVRWGQIDGELFF.

V and J are TRBV30 and TRBJ1-5; 11 bases align to TRBD1. V lost 5 bases and J lost 6; bases outside the gene matches: 6. Germline V gives CDR1 GTSNPN, CDR2 SVGIG (reference sequence). This CDR3 is 14 amino acids long. DNA for the CDR3: TGTGCCTGGCGGGGACAGGGGGATACTCAGCCCCAGCATTTT. It codes for CAWRGQGDTQPQHF.

The chain joins TRBV5-6 to TRBJ2-3; D is tentatively TRBD1 or TRBD2 (6 bases each). CDR1 is SGHDT, CDR2 YYEEEE, per germline. The V end was cut by 5 bases, the J end by 4 bases, with 14 bases between. The CDR3 contains 14 residues. The CDR3 sequence is CASRAEGGADTQYF. The CDR3 DNA is TGTGCCAGCAGGGCGGAGGGGGGAGCAGATACGCAGTATTTT. Complete variable domain (other parts from reference TRBV5-6 and TRBJ2-3): DAGVTQSPTHLIKTRGQQVTLRCSPKSGHDTVSWYQQALGQGPQFIFQYYEEEERQRGNFPDRFSGHQFPNYSSELNVNALLLGDSALYLCASRAEGGADTQYFGPGTRLTVL.

The rearrangement joins TRBV5-1 to TRBJ2-1; perhaps TRBD1 as D (5 bases). V gave up 4 bases and J gave up 2 bases, with 16 bases separating them. Germline CDR1 is SGHRS and CDR2 is YFSETQ. CDR3 size: 16 residues. The CDR3 sequence: CASSLGWTSPYNEQFF. DNA for the CDR3: TGCGCCAGCAGCCTGGGATGGACAAGTCCCTACAATGAGCAGTTCTTC.

V usage is TRBV7-8 and J usage is TRBJ2-5; unclear D gene. This CDR3 spans 13 amino acids. Trimming left V 3 bases short and J 2 bases short, with 7 bases between. CDR1 and CDR2 (germline): SGHVS, FQNEAQ. CDR3 nucleotides: TGTGCCAGCAGCTTGGGAAGGCAAGAGACCCAGTACTTC. It is translated as CASSLGRQETQYF. The full variable domain, rest sourced from reference TRBV7-8 and TRBJ2-5, is GAGVSQSPRYKVAKRGQDVALRCDPISGHVSLFWYQQALGQGPEFLTYFQNEAQLDKSGLPSDRFFAERPEGSVSTLKIQRTQQEDSAVYLCASSLGRQETQYFGPGTRLLVL.

The rearrangement uses TRBV19 and TRBJ2-3, with a weak D call TRBD1 (6 bases). The CDR3 covers 13 residues. V lost 7 bases, J lost 3 bases, and 11 bases lay in between. CDR1 and CDR2 from the germline V gene are LNHDA and SQIVND (reference sequence). CDR3 sequence reads: CASMDRTTDTQYF. The CDR3 bases are TGTGCCAGTATGGACAGAACTACAGATACGCAGTATTTT.

This clone was detected only once. This rearrangement joins TRBV5-6 to TRBJ2-2; 7 bases line up with TRBD1. The trim removed 5 bases at V and 2 bases at J, leaving 3 bases unmatched. Per germline, CDR1 SGHDT and CDR2 YYEEEE. This CDR3 has 14 residues. The CDR3 protein is CASSRDRNTGELFF. In DNA, the CDR3 is TGTGCCAGCAGTCGGGACAGAAACACCGGGGAGCTGTTTTTT.

This sequence joins TRBV2 and TRBJ1-1; a possible D gene is TRBD1 (5 bases). The CDR3 consists of 15 residues. The V gene's germline CDR1 is SNHLY and CDR2 FYNNEI. Trimming cost V 6 bases and J 1 base, with 15 bases left between them. CDR3 sequence reads: CASRVFGGGNTEAFF. The CDR3 DNA reads TGTGCCAGCAGAGTTTTCGGGGGGGGGAACACTGAAGCTTTCTTT.

This chain links TRBV19 with TRBJ2-1; no reliable D call. The germline V gene has CDR1 LNHDA and CDR2 SQIVND (reference sequence). CDR3 size: 13 residues. V was clipped by 1 base and J by 5 bases, with 6 bases between them. The CDR3, as DNA: TGTGCCAGTAGTATAGTGGTCCACAATGAGCAGTTCTTC. It encodes CASSIVVHNEQFF.

V usage is TRBV29-1 and J usage is TRBJ2-7, with 9 bases aligning to TRBD1. The CDR3 loop spans 13 amino acids. V dropped 3 bases and J dropped 3; count of bases not matched to a gene: 3. The germline V gene encodes CDR1 SQVTM and CDR2 ANQGSEA. The CDR3 protein is CSVEGTGRYEQYF. The CDR3 DNA sequence: TGCAGCGTTGAGGGGACAGGGCGCTACGAGCAGTACTTC.

The V call is TRBV6-5, the J call TRBJ2-1; 7 bases are a match to TRBD2. Germline assignment: CDR1 MNHEY and CDR2 SVGAGI. This CDR3 spans 14 amino acids. The junction had 7 bases not matched to a gene; V was cut back by 2 bases and J by 9 bases. DNA of the CDR3: TGTGCCAGCAGTTACGGTGCGGGAGCTACTGAGCAGTTCTTC. Translated, it gives CASSYGAGATEQFF.

In the case of this clone: The DNA is left out, because the CDR3 cannot be placed on it with certainty; the CDR3 is given as TCRdb lists it. The chain is built from TRBV21-1 and TRBJ1-3. TRBV21-1 is recorded as a pseudogene. Ends included, the CDR3 has 14 residues. The CDR3 loop is CASSLFGSGNTIYF.

V is TRBV5-4 and J is TRBJ1-1, with D possibly TRBD1 on 5 matching bases. Germline CDR1 and CDR2: SGHNT and YYREEE (reference sequence). The CDR3 consists of 14 residues. Trimming removed 4 bases from V and 0 bases from J, with 10 bases in between. The CDR3 sequence: CASSLWTLNTEAFF. CDR3 bases: TGTGCCAGCAGCCTGTGGACACTGAACACTGAAGCTTTCTTT.

V usage is TRBV6-5 and J usage is TRBJ2-3, with TRBD2 as a possible D gene (5 bases). V was cut by 6 bases and J by 2 bases, with 15 bases left in between. This CDR3 comprises 15 residues. CDR1 and CDR2 (germline): MNHEY, SVGAGI. The CDR3 protein is CASRTLALPTDTQYF. The CDR3 DNA is TGTGCCAGCAGGACCCTAGCCTTACCCACAGATACGCAGTATTTT.

The rearrangement links TRBV6-5 to TRBJ2-3; D possibly corresponds to TRBD2 (6 bases). The germline V gene encodes CDR1 MNHEY and CDR2 SVGAGI. The V end was cut by 0 bases, the J end by 7 bases, with 17 bases between. This CDR3 has 16 amino acids. CDR3 loop: CASSYSRREATYTQYF. CDR3 nucleotides: TGTGCCAGCAGTTACTCGAGGCGGGAAGCCACGTATACGCAGTATTTT.

The chain carries TRBV27 and TRBJ2-3; D unclear. Germline V gene data show CDR1 as MNHEY and CDR2 as SMNVEV (reference sequence). Deletions cut 3 bases from V and 4 bases from J, with 2 bases between. The CDR3 consists of 11 residues. In DNA form, the CDR3 reads TGTGCCAGCAGTTTTGCAGATACGCAGTATTTT. Its translation: CASSFADTQYF.

The chain employs TRBV11-1 and TRBJ2-7; D is possibly TRBD2 (6 bases). In germline, CDR1 is SGHAT, CDR2 FQDESV (reference sequence). Trimming took 1 base from V and 3 from J, leaving 10 bases between them. The length of the CDR3 is 14 residues. This CDR3 is CASSLGSGDYEQYF. The CDR3 DNA reads as TGTGCCAGCAGCTTAGGTAGCGGCGACTACGAGCAGTACTTC.

This clone is a singleton in its sample. The CDR3 nucleotides read TGTGCCAGCAGCTCGCCTAGCGGGAGGGTCGGGGAGCTGTTTTTT. This sequence encodes CASSSPSGRVGELFF. The chain uses TRBV7-8 and TRBJ2-2; TRBD2 agrees at 12 bases. The CDR3 loop spans 15 amino acids. The V gene end was trimmed by 4 bases and the J gene end by 7 bases; junction bases not matched to a gene: 4. Germline values: CDR1 SGHVS, CDR2 FQNEAQ.

The rearrangement uses TRBV7-3 and TRBJ2-1; D gene ambiguous. This CDR3 comprises 14 residues. In germline, CDR1 is SGHTA, CDR2 FQGTGA. The V and J ends lost 2 bases and 1 base respectively, with 6 bases between them. CDR3 coding DNA: TGTGCCAGCAGCTTAGAGAGGTCCTACAATGAGCAGTTCTTC. It yields the protein CASSLERSYNEQFF.

In DNA, the CDR3 is TGTGCCAGCAGCTTAAGGGGGGACAGGGATGAGCAGTTCTTC. Translating it yields CASSLRGDRDEQFF. The rearrangement links TRBV7-3 to TRBJ2-1; 9 bases map to TRBD1. Per the germline V gene, CDR1 is SGHTA and CDR2 is FQGTGA. The V and J ends lost 1 base and 8 bases, in that order; junction bases with no gene match: 3. The CDR3 extends over 14 amino acids.

The V and J genes are TRBV7-9 and TRBJ2-5, with a tentative D call TRBD2 (6 bases). CDR1 SEHNR and CDR2 FQNEAQ come from the germline V gene (reference sequence). The CDR3 length is 16 residues. The V end lost 1 base, the J end lost 1 base, and 13 bases lay between the germline ends. The CDR3 loop is CASSLGGTGPQETQYF. The CDR3 nucleotides are TGTGCCAGCAGCTTAGGTGGGACTGGACCCCAAGAGACCCAGTACTTC.

The chain is built from TRBV25-1 and TRBJ2-7; D ambiguous. The CDR3 extends over 11 amino acids. Trimming cost V 4 bases and J 4 bases, with 5 bases left between them. Germline-derived CDR1 and CDR2 are MGHDK and SYGVNS. CDR3 nucleotides: TGTGCCAGCAGTGGGATTTACGAGCAGTACTTC. Amino acid sequence: CASSGIYEQYF.

The chain couples TRBV29-1 to TRBJ2-1; 11 nucleotides align to TRBD2. CDR1 SQVTM and CDR2 ANQGSEA come from the germline V gene. After removal of 5 bases from V and 9 bases from J, the junction contained 12 bases not matched to a gene. The CDR3 runs to 15 residues. The CDR3 spells CSVTGTSGTWGEQFF. The CDR3 region has the DNA TGCAGCGTTACCGGGACTAGCGGTACGTGGGGTGAGCAGTTCTTC.

The V gene is TRBV18, the J gene TRBJ1-1, with D tentatively TRBD1 (5 bases). CDR1 KGHSH and CDR2 LQKENI come from the germline V gene. The V gene lost 3 bases and the J gene lost 6 bases, with 11 bases spanning the gap. The CDR3 consists of 13 residues. CDR3 in DNA: TGTGCCAGCTCACCTCAGGGTAGAGCTGAAGCTTTCTTT. Translated, it gives CASSPQGRAEAFF.

The chain couples TRBV5-6 to TRBJ2-3; 8 bases are a match to TRBD1. Germline-derived CDR1 and CDR2 are SGHDT and YYEEEE. This CDR3 comprises 14 residues. J gave up 5 bases and V 2 bases, and 4 bases lay outside the gene matches. The CDR3 region has the DNA TGTGCCAGCAGCTTCCGACAGGGGCAAGATACGCAGTATTTT. Translation gives CASSFRQGQDTQYF.

The V call is TRBV6-5, the J call TRBJ2-5; D possibly uses TRBD1 or TRBD2 (5 bases each). The CDR3 loop spans 14 amino acids. Deletions cut 5 bases from V and 5 bases from J, with 15 bases between. Per germline, CDR1 MNHEY and CDR2 SVGAGI. The CDR3 reads CASSRGRTVETQYF. In DNA form, the CDR3 reads TGTGCCAGCAGTCGGGGACGCACCGTCGAGACCCAGTACTTC.

V and J are TRBV6-6 and TRBJ1-4, with D perhaps TRBD1 (6 bases). V lost 6 bases and J 8 bases, leaving 19 bases between the germline ends. Germline V gene data show CDR1 as MNHNY and CDR2 as SVGAGI (reference sequence). The CDR3 is made up of 15 amino acids. CDR3 in amino acids: CASSQTGHEGEKLFF. The CDR3 DNA reads TGTGCCAGCAGCCAAACAGGGCACGAAGGGGAAAAACTGTTTTTT.